The subject of this entry is one T cell receptor beta chain. The target antigen is unknown. The sample comes from a study of blood T cells in healthy people across ages. Study outcomes and limitations: Diversity estimates from one million T cells were considered underestimates.

Researchers isolated at least 7 million PBMCs per sample. Then a second PCR, running about 6 to 11 cycles, was carried out with a sample-barcoded 5' primer and a J-beta primer mix. At least 3 million CDR3-containing paired-end reads were obtained per sample. One entry per CDR3 protein results from TCRdb running MiXCR on the 5' RACE reads. The sample has over 750,000 distinct CDR3 sequences; 20% to 30% are singletons. This sample also appeared in a second study, on T cells of mothers and their children.

Sequenced sample: blood. The TCR originated in a boy between 10 and 17 years old in good health.

The DNA for the CDR3 is TGTGCCAGCAGGCCTAAATGGATAGCGGACATCCAAGAGACCCAGTACTTC. Encoded protein: CASRPKWIADIQETQYF. The genes are TRBV2 and TRBJ2-5, with a tentative D call TRBD2 (6 bases). Germline CDR1 reads SNHLY; CDR2 reads FYNNEI. There are 17 residues in the CDR3. The V end lost 6 bases, the J end lost 1 base, and 21 bases lay between the germline ends.